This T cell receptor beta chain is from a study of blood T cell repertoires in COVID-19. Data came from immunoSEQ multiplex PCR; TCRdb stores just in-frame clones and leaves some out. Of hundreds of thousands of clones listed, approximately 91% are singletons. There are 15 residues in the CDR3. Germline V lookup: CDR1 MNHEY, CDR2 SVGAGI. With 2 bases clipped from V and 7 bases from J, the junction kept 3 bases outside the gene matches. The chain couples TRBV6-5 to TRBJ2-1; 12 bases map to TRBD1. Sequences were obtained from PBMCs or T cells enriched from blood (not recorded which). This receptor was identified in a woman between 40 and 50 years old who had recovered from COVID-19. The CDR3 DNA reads TGTGCCAGCAGTTACGGGGGACAGGGGGCAAATGAGCAGTTCTTC. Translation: CASSYGGQGANEQFF.